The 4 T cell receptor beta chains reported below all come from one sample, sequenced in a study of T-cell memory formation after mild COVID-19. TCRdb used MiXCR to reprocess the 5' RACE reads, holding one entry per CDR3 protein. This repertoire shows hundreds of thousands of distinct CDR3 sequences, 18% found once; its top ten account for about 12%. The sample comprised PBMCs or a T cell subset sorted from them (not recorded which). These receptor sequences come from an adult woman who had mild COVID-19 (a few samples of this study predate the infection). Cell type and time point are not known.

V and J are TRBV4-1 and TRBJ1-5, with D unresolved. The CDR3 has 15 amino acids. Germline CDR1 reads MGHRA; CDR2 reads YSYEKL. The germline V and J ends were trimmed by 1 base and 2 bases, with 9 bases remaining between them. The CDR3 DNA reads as TGCGCCAGCAGCCAAGCCCCCGTGGGCAATCAGCCCCAGCATTTT. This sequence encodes CASSQAPVGNQPQHF.

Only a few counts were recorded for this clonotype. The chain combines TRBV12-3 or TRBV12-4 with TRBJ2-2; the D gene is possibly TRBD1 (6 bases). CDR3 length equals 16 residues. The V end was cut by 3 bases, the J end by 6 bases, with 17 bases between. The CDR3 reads CASSFPGASRAGELFF. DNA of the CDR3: TGTGCCAGCAGTTTCCCAGGGGCCAGTAGGGCCGGGGAGCTGTTTTTT.

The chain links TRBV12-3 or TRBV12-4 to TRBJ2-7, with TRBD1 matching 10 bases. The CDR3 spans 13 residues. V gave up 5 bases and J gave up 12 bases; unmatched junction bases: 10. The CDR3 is CASSVLPGDRGYF. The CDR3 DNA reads TGTGCCAGCAGTGTTTTGCCCGGGGACAGGGGGTACTTC.

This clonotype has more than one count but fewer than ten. The CDR3 DNA reads TGTGCCAGCAGCTCAGGAGCCTTCTCTGGAAACACCATATATTTT. The encoded protein is CASSSGAFSGNTIYF. J is TRBJ1-3 and V is TRBV11-2, with no clear D. The germline V gene encodes CDR1 SGHAT and CDR2 FQNNGV. The CDR3 extends over 15 amino acids. V shed 4 bases and J shed 0 bases, with 10 bases lying between them.